The text below deals with one TCR beta chain. Its antigen is not identified. The PCR made use of 60 Vbeta and 13 Jbeta primers. Libraries were prepared by immunoSEQ multiplex PCR; TCRdb keeps only in-frame clonotypes and omits some of them. The sample comprises around 150,000 clones, around two thirds of which are singletons, and around 2.5% rests with the top ten. This record belongs to a study of cytomegalovirus exposure and HLA in healthy donors. Study results and caveats: It was only CMV serostatus that was available as immune exposure information.

The V gene lost 1 base and the J gene lost 11 bases, with 11 bases spanning the gap. Per the germline V gene, CDR1 is LGHNA and CDR2 is YSLEER. The length of the CDR3 is 12 residues. The V gene is TRBV4-3, the J gene TRBJ1-1; D uncertain. The sequence was obtained from a woman aged 40 to 50 in good health and CMV-seronegative. Sequencing used PBMCs. In DNA form, the CDR3 reads TGCGCCAGCAGCCAAGGTCGAGGTCGGGCTTTCTTT. Protein sequence: CASSQGRGRAFF.